This TCR beta chain originates from a study of immune evolution from preneoplasia to lung adenocarcinoma. Sequencing used immunoSEQ multiplex PCR; TCRdb keeps in-frame clones, though not all of them. The sample has thousands of clones; 75% to 90% are singletons. Histologic diagnosis was independently verified by two lung pathologists. This CDR3 has 15 amino acids. V shed 0 bases and J shed 1 base, with 7 bases lying between them. The germline V gene encodes CDR1 SGDLS and CDR2 YYNGEE. This TCR was sampled from a donor at least 70 years old with lung adenocarcinoma. Sequencing input: FFPE lung adenocarcinoma in situ tissue. This rearrangement joins TRBV9 to TRBJ2-2; D is undetermined. The CDR3 nucleotides are TGTGCCAGCAGCGTAGCGGGTTTGAACACCGGGGAGCTGTTTTTT. Its protein is CASSVAGLNTGELFF.